This TCR beta chain was profiled in a study of metastatic and nonmetastatic thyroid tumors. Study-level background: Blood and tumor or nodule tissue repertoires from malignant and benign thyroid patients were compared. Overall study results and limits: Within blood and tumor, benign nodules reportedly had significantly lower TCR beta diversity than malignant thyroid tumors did.

On this clone itself: As yet, its antigen is unknown.

Germline V CDR1 and CDR2: MNHEY, SVGEGT. Unmatched junction bases numbered 13, after V lost 5 bases and J lost 0 bases. The CDR3 extends over 19 amino acids. Before thyroid surgery, none of the patients had received any treatment. Source study methods: Clinicopathological groups of papillary thyroid cancer showed CDR3 differences that were used to build a distant-metastasis classifier. TCRdb reanalyzed the PCR reads with MiXCR. These V and J calls derive from TCRdb rather than the authors' analysis. The table has almost 35,000 clones, 35% seen once. V usage is TRBV6-2 or TRBV6-3 and J usage is TRBJ1-3; TRBD1 matches 10 bases. Specimen: tumor tissue. The TCR comes from a female donor with papillary thyroid cancer or a benign thyroid nodule (not recorded which). Some clones in this sample may be carry-over from other donors' samples. The CDR3 sequence is CASSIPGQGGSLSGNTIYF. CDR3 DNA sequence: TGTGCCAGCAGTATACCCGGACAGGGGGGCTCTCTCTCTGGAAACACCATATATTTT.